Following are 26 T cell receptor beta chains from one sample sequenced in a study of blood T cells in healthy people across ages. A second PCR of roughly 7 to 11 cycles used a sample-barcoded 5' primer and a J-beta primer mix. TCRdb called the 5' RACE reads again in MiXCR, with one record for every CDR3 protein. There are under 2,000,000 distinct CDR3 sequences in the sample; roughly 50% occur only once, and roughly 2.1% lies in the top ten. The sample consisted of blood. These receptors came from a woman in her thirties or forties in good health.

The V and J genes are TRBV10-3 and TRBJ1-2; 7 bases are a match to TRBD1. The V segment lost 2 bases and the J segment 9 bases; nucleotides outside the gene matches: 12. The CDR3 length is 15 residues. The germline CDR1 and CDR2 sequences are ENHRY and SYGVKD. Written as DNA, the CDR3 is TGTGCCATCAGTGAGGGTGGGACAGCGCTTGGTAGCTACACCTTC. Its protein product is CAISEGGTALGSYTF.

This clonotype was found a few times. The genes are TRBV7-2 and TRBJ2-7; 7 bases agree with TRBD2. The J call may be mistaken, given a closer DNA end match to TRBJ2-4. Germline assignment: CDR1 SGHTA and CDR2 FQGNSA. The CDR3 has 14 amino acids. CDR3 sequence: CASSIRAGMDIQYF. In DNA form, the CDR3 reads TGTGCCAGCAGCATAAGAGCGGGGATGGACATTCAGTACTTC.

This sequence joins TRBV21-1 and TRBJ2-4; TRBD1 is the table's D call, not checked against the DNA. The better agreement between TRBJ2-7 and the DNA end casts doubt on the J call. TRBV21-1 constitutes a pseudogene. The CDR3 is 15 residues long. The CDR3 DNA sequence: TGTGCCAGCACCAGACACTCTACAGGGGCCTACGAGCAGTACTTC. It codes for CASTRHSTGAYEQYF.

J is TRBJ2-1 and V is TRBV12-3 or TRBV12-4; maybe TRBD1 (6 bases). Deletions cut 5 bases from V and 2 bases from J, with 13 bases between. The CDR3 spans 15 residues. The CDR3 DNA reads as TGTGCCAGCAGTCTACAGGGAGCGGCCTACAATGAGCAGTTCTTC. As protein: CASSLQGAAYNEQFF.

This clonotype has more than one count but fewer than ten. The genes are TRBV11-2 and TRBJ2-5; D gene unclear. Trimming stripped 0 bases from V and 5 bases from J, with 19 bases between. The CDR3 runs to 17 residues. CDR1 SGHAT and CDR2 FQNNGV come from the germline V gene. In DNA form, the CDR3 reads TGTGCCAGCAGCTTAGATCGTTTTAGTCCCCTATCGGAGACCCAGTACTTC. Translating it yields CASSLDRFSPLSETQYF. Using reference TRBV11-2 and TRBJ2-5 for the parts outside the CDR3, the full variable domain is EAGVAQSPRYKIIEKRQSVAFWCNPISGHATLYWYQQILGQGPKLLIQFQNNGVVDDSQLPKDRFSAERLKGVDSTLKIQPAKLEDSAVYLCASSLDRFSPLSETQYFGPGTRLLVL.

This clonotype has just a few counts. The rearrangement links TRBV10-3 to TRBJ1-5; the D is unclear. The CDR3 totals 13 residues. Germline CDR1 reads ENHRY; CDR2 reads SYGVKD. V lost 2 bases and J lost 3, with 5 bases in between. The CDR3 loop reads CAISEDFNQPQHF. For the CDR3, the DNA is TGTGCCATCAGTGAGGACTTCAATCAGCCCCAGCATTTT.

The CDR3 bases are TGTGCCAGCAGTGACGGGGTCCGGGATGAGCAGTTCTTC. Translation: CASSDGVRDEQFF. This rearrangement joins TRBV28 to TRBJ2-1; the D gene is possibly TRBD2 (5 bases). V lost 5 bases, J lost 8 bases, and 13 bases lay in between. The CDR3 contains 13 residues. Germline assignment: CDR1 MDHEN and CDR2 SYDVKM.

This clonotype was detected only a few times. The gene calls are TRBV12-3 or TRBV12-4 and TRBJ1-1; the D is unclear. The length of the CDR3 is 14 residues. V was cut by 1 base and J by 0 bases, with 6 bases left in between. CDR3 sequence: CASSLVSLNTEAFF. The CDR3 coding sequence is TGTGCCAGCAGTTTAGTAAGCTTGAACACTGAAGCTTTCTTT.

This clonotype has at least ten counts. The chain uses TRBV7-6 and TRBJ2-7, with D perhaps TRBD1 (5 bases). V lost 3 bases, J lost 3 bases, and 9 bases lay in between. Germline CDR1 is SGHVS and CDR2 is FNYEAQ. CDR3 length: 13 residues. CDR3 bases: TGTGCCAGCAGCTTGGGGCCAGTCTACGAGCAGTACTTC. Encoded protein: CASSLGPVYEQYF.

This clonotype was counted a few times. This sequence joins TRBV27 and TRBJ1-2; 8 nucleotides align to TRBD1. The V and J ends lost 3 bases and 6 bases, in that order; junction bases with no gene match: 6. Germline-derived CDR1 and CDR2 are MNHEY and SMNVEV (reference sequence). CDR3 length: 14 residues. CDR3 sequence: CASSLVQGVHGYTF. The CDR3 DNA reads TGTGCCAGCAGTTTGGTACAGGGGGTACATGGCTACACCTTC.

This clonotype was counted a few times. This rearrangement joins TRBV7-2 to TRBJ2-5; 12 bases line up with TRBD1. The CDR3 spans 16 residues. V lost 3 bases and J lost 4; bases outside the gene matches: 6. CDR1 is SGHTA, CDR2 FQGNSA, per germline. This CDR3 is CASSFGDRGRVETQYF. As DNA, the CDR3 is TGTGCCAGCAGCTTTGGGGACAGGGGGCGAGTAGAGACCCAGTACTTC. The full variable domain, with the rest looked up from reference TRBV7-2 and TRBJ2-5, is GAGVSQSPSNKVTEKGKDVELRCDPISGHTALYWYRQSLGQGLEFLIYFQGNSAPDKSGLPSDRFSAERTGGSVSTLTIQRTQQEDSAVYLCASSFGDRGRVETQYFGPGTRLLVL.

The chain links TRBV20-1 to TRBJ1-5, with D perhaps matching TRBD1 (5 bases). CDR3 length: 13 amino acids. Trimming took off 3 bases at V and 3 bases at J, with 9 bases between the two ends. In germline, CDR1 is DFQATT, CDR2 SNEGSKA (reference sequence). CDR3 in amino acids: CSARTGHNQPQHF. The CDR3 bases are TGCAGTGCTAGGACGGGGCACAATCAGCCCCAGCATTTT.

This chain links TRBV4-1 with TRBJ2-6; maybe TRBD2 (6 bases). This CDR3 has 15 amino acids. Trimming cost V 2 bases and J 2 bases, with 7 bases left between them. CDR1 and CDR2 (germline): MGHRA, YSYEKL. CDR3 bases: TGCGCCAGCAGCCAACCGGGGGCTGGGGCCAACGTCCTGACTTTC. Protein: CASSQPGAGANVLTF.

This clonotype has only a few counts. J is TRBJ2-7 and V is TRBV10-3; 13 nucleotides match TRBD2. V shed 6 bases and J 0 bases; nucleotides not matched to a gene: 8. The CDR3 runs 17 residues. Germline lookup yields CDR1 ENHRY and CDR2 SYGVKD. CDR3 in amino acids: CAISFDGLAGVSYEQYF. As DNA, the CDR3 is TGTGCCATCAGCTTCGATGGACTAGCGGGGGTCTCCTACGAGCAGTACTTC.

The rearrangement uses TRBV5-1 and TRBJ2-1, with 12 nucleotides matching TRBD2. This CDR3 is 14 amino acids long. V shed 3 bases, J shed 15 bases, and the junction held 10 bases outside the gene matches. Germline loops: CDR1 SGHRS, CDR2 YFSETQ. CDR3 nucleotide sequence: TGCGCCAGCAGCTCACCGACTAGCGGGAGCCCCCGGTTCTTC. Protein: CASSSPTSGSPRFF.

The chain's CDR3 is CASHRGSYNEQFF. In DNA, the CDR3 is TGTGCCAGCCACAGAGGCTCCTACAATGAGCAGTTCTTC. The chain has TRBV12-3 or TRBV12-4 and TRBJ2-1; D unclear. The CDR3 loop spans 13 amino acids. Trimming removed 8 bases from V and 0 bases from J, with 8 bases in between.

This chain connects TRBV15 to TRBJ1-2, with D unresolved. The CDR3 spans 15 residues. Germline CDR1 is LNHNV and CDR2 is YYDKDF (reference sequence). The ends were cut back, 5 bases at V and 10 bases at J, with 23 bases in the middle. The CDR3 DNA sequence: TGTGCCACCAGCCGTCCAGAGAGACCCGGAGGTACCTACACCTTC. It translates to CATSRPERPGGTYTF.

This chain links TRBV4-3 with TRBJ1-4; maybe TRBD1 (5 bases). CDR3 length: 15 residues. V was shortened by 4 bases and J by 8 bases, with 17 bases between the two germline ends. The V gene's germline CDR1 is LGHNA and CDR2 YSLEER. CDR3 in amino acids: CASSRSREVGEKLFF. The CDR3 bases are TGCGCCAGCAGCCGCTCCAGGGAGGTTGGAGAAAAACTGTTTTTT.

V is TRBV20-1 and J is TRBJ2-5, with 9 bases aligning to TRBD2. V was clipped by 5 bases and J by 2 bases; unmatched bases: 9. Germline CDR1 is DFQATT and CDR2 is SNEGSKA (reference sequence). CDR3 size: 15 residues. CDR3 in amino acids: CSAPIPSGVQETQYF. CDR3 nucleotides: TGCAGTGCTCCCATCCCTAGCGGGGTTCAAGAGACCCAGTACTTC.

The chain's CDR3 is CASSQEGGGLNYGYTF. The CDR3 DNA reads TGTGCCAGCAGCCAAGAGGGTGGCGGCCTTAACTATGGCTACACCTTC. V gene TRBV4-2 combines with J gene TRBJ1-2, with D unresolved. This CDR3 has 16 amino acids. Germline loops: CDR1 LGHNA, CDR2 YNFKEQ. V was clipped by 0 bases and J by 1 base, with 12 bases between them.

The chain joins TRBV27 to TRBJ2-3, with 9 bases aligning to TRBD2. The CDR3 contains 16 residues. Germline V CDR1 and CDR2: MNHEY, SMNVEV (reference sequence). Trimming took 7 bases from V and 0 from J; bases not matched to a gene: 8. The CDR3 DNA reads as TGTGCCAGCAAGTCCCTAGCGGGGACTAGCACAGATACGCAGTATTTT. Its translation is CASKSLAGTSTDTQYF.

The V call is TRBV6-5, the J call TRBJ1-5, with no clear D. V dropped 2 bases and J dropped 1 base, with 15 bases sitting between them. The CDR3 consists of 17 residues. Per the germline V gene, CDR1 is MNHEY and CDR2 is SVGAGI. CDR3 nucleotides: TGTGCCAGCAGTTACCCGGACCGATTCATAAGCAATCAGCCCCAGCATTTT. It is translated as CASSYPDRFISNQPQHF.

The V and J genes are TRBV15 and TRBJ1-5; D is perhaps TRBD1 (5 bases). The length of the CDR3 is 14 residues. Trimming removed 8 bases at V and 3 bases at J, with 14 bases between. CDR1 and CDR2 (germline): LNHNV, YYDKDF (reference sequence). The CDR3 reads CATRGRRINQPQHF. The CDR3 DNA reads TGTGCCACCCGGGGCCGACGCATCAATCAGCCCCAGCATTTT. The full variable domain, with the rest looked up from reference TRBV15 and TRBJ1-5, is DAMVIQNPRYQVTQFGKPVTLSCSQTLNHNVMYWYQQKSSQAPKLLFHYYDKDFNNEADTPDNFQSRRPNTSFCFLDIRSPGLGDTAMYLCATRGRRINQPQHFGDGTRLSIL.

The gene calls are TRBV7-9 and TRBJ2-3, with 8 bases that match TRBD2. V was clipped by 2 bases and J by 12 bases; unmatched bases: 16. Germline V gene data show CDR1 as SEHNR and CDR2 as FQNEAQ (reference sequence). The CDR3 runs to 16 residues. The CDR3 here is CASSLTASGHTETQYF. The CDR3 DNA reads TGTGCCAGCAGCTTAACGGCTAGCGGGCACACAGAGACACAGTATTTT.

The rearrangement links TRBV6-2 or TRBV6-3 to TRBJ2-5; unclear D gene. The CDR3 has 13 amino acids. Germline V lookup: CDR1 MNHEY, CDR2 SVGEGT. V dropped 2 bases and J dropped 5 bases, with 9 bases sitting between them. CDR3 loop: CASSYHIGETQYF. The CDR3 coding sequence is TGTGCCAGCAGTTACCACATTGGGGAGACCCAGTACTTC.

The table lists this clonotype with a count of one. The rearrangement links TRBV4-1 to TRBJ2-7; D ambiguous. Germline V gene sequence: CDR1 MGHRA, CDR2 YSYEKL. The CDR3 is made up of 13 amino acids. V lost 3 bases, J lost 4 bases, and 10 bases lay in between. The CDR3 DNA sequence: TGCGCCAGCAGCCATGTCGGCCGTTACGAGCAGTACTTC. Encoded protein: CASSHVGRYEQYF.